The clone carrying this TCR beta chain appeared once. No antigen is known for it. This sample is drawn from a study of post-analysis software for immune sequencing data. Study context: Some patients lacked subtype; others had relapsing-remitting, secondary progressive or progressive-relapsing disease.

Study-wide findings and caveats: Under F measure analysis, samples from one preparation batch co-clustered strongly. Patients used about 5 TRBV segments, including TRBV5-6, TRBV5-1 and TRBV20-1, more often than controls. People with multiple sclerosis had a significantly lower normalized Chao1 diversity than controls did.

This CDR3 comprises 17 residues. The germline CDR1 and CDR2 sequences are SGHRS and YFSETQ. The V and J ends lost 4 bases and 8 bases, in that order; junction bases with no gene match: 16. cDNA libraries for TCR beta contained unique molecular identifiers. Each CDR3 protein gets one entry after TCRdb re-called the PCR reads with MiXCR. This sample has 750,000 to 950,000 distinct CDR3 sequences, with roughly 50% found just once. The chain uses TRBV5-1 and TRBJ2-1, with 9 bases matching TRBD1. Sequencing was carried out using blood. This TCR came from a girl between 5 and 17 years old with multiple sclerosis. CDR3 sequence reads: CASSPAHTGGGGDEQFF. CDR3 nucleotide sequence: TGCGCCAGCAGCCCAGCCCATACAGGGGGCGGGGGCGATGAGCAGTTCTTC.